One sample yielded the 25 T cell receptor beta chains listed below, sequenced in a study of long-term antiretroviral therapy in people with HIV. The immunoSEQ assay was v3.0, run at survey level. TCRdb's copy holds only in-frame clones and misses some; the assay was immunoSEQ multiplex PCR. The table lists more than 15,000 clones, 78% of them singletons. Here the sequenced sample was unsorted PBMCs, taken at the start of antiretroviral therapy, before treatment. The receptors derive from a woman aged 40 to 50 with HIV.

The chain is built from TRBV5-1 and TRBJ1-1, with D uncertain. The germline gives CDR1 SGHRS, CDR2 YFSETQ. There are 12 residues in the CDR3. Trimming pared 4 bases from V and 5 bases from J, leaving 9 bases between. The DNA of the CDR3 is TGCGCCAGCAGCGAAGGAGTTACTGAAGCTTTCTTT. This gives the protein CASSEGVTEAFF.

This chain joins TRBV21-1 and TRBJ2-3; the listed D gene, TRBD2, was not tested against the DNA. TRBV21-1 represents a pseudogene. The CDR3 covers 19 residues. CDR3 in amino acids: CASSEWVISGGANTDTQYF. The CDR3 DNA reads TGTGCCAGCAGCGAGTGGGTGATTAGCGGGGGGGCCAACACAGATACGCAGTATTTT.

The CDR3 is CASSPVGGDQPQHF. CDR3 in DNA: TGCGCCAGCAGCCCCGTGGGGGGGGATCAGCCCCAGCATTTT. The V gene is TRBV5-1, the J gene TRBJ1-5; maybe TRBD1 (5 bases). Germline loops: CDR1 SGHRS, CDR2 YFSETQ. Trimming removed 4 bases at V and 5 bases at J, with 13 bases between. This CDR3 contains 14 residues.

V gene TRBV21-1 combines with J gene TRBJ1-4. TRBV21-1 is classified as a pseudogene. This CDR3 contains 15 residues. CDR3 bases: TGTGCCAGCAGCAAAATCATGGGTAGGAGAGAAAAACTGTTTTTT. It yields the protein CASSKIMGRREKLFF.

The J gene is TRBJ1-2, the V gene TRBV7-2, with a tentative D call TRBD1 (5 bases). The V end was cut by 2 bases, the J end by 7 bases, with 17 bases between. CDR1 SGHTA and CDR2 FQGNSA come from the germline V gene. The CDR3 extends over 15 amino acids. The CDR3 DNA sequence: TGTGCCAGCAGCTTATCCCAGGGTAGGCAACGTGGCTACACCTTC. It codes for CASSLSQGRQRGYTF.

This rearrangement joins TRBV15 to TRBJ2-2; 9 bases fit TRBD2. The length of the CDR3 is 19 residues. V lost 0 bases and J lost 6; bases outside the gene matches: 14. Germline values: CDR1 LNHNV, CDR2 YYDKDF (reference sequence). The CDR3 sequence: CATSRDMEGGGVWSGELFF. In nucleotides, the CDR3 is TGTGCCACCAGCAGAGATATGGAAGGCGGGGGGGTCTGGTCCGGGGAGCTGTTTTTT.

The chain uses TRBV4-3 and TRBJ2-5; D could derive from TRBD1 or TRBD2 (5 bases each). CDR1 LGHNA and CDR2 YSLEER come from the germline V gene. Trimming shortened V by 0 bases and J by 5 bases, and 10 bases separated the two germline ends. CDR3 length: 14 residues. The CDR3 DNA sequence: TGCGCCAGCAGCCAAGAGGGACCTAAGGAGACCCAGTACTTC. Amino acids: CASSQEGPKETQYF.

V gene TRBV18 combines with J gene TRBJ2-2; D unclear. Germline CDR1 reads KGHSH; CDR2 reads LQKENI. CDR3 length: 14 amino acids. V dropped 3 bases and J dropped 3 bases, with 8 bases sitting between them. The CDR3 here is CASSPSSYTGELFF. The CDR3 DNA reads TGTGCCAGCTCACCGTCGTCCTACACCGGGGAGCTGTTTTTT.

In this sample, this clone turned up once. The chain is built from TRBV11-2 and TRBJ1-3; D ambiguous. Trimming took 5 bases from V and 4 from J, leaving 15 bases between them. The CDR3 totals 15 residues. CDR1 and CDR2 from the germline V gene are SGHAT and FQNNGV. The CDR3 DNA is TGTGCCAGCAGCCCAACGCGGGGTACCGGAAACACCATATATTTT. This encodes CASSPTRGTGNTIYF.

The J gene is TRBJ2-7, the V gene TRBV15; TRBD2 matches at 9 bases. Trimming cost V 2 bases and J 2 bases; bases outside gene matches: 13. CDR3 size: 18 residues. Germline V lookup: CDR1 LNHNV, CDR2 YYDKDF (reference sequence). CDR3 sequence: CATSRRRSSGVIAYEQYF. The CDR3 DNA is TGTGCCACCAGCAGAAGGAGGTCTAGCGGGGTGATTGCCTACGAGCAGTACTTC.

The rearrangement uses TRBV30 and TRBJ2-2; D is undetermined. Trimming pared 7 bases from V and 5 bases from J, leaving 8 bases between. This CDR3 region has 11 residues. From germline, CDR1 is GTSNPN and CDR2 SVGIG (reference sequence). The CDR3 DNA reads TGTGCCTTGGGCAGAACCGGGGAGCTGTTTTTT. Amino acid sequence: CALGRTGELFF.

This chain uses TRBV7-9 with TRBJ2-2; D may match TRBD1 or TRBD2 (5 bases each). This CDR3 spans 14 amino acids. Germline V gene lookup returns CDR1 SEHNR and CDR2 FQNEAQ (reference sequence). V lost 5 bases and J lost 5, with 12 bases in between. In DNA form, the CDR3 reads TGTGCCAGCAGCCCTAGCCCAGGGACCGGGGAGCTGTTTTTT. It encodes CASSPSPGTGELFF.

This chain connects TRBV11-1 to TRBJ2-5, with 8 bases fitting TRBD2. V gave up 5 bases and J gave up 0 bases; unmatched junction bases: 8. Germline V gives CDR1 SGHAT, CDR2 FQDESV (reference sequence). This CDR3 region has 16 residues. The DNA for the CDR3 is TGTGCCAGCAGCCGACCTAGCGGGTTTTACCAAGAGACCCAGTACTTC. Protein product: CASSRPSGFYQETQYF.

The CDR3: CASSPYDRVYEQYF. CDR3 DNA sequence: TGTGCCAGCAGCCCCTACGACAGGGTCTACGAGCAGTACTTC. The V call is TRBV7-2, the J call TRBJ2-7; 7 nucleotides align to TRBD1. J lost 3 bases, V lost 5 bases, and 7 bases had no gene match. The germline CDR1 and CDR2 sequences are SGHTA and FQGNSA. This CDR3 is built from 14 residues. The complete variable domain, with remaining parts taken from reference TRBV7-2 and TRBJ2-7, reads GAGVSQSPSNKVTEKGKDVELRCDPISGHTALYWYRQSLGQGLEFLIYFQGNSAPDKSGLPSDRFSAERTGGSVSTLTIQRTQQEDSAVYLCASSPYDRVYEQYFGPGTRLTVT.

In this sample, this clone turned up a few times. CDR3 bases: TGCGCCAGCAGCCAACAGGGAAATGGACAGCCCCAGCATTTT. This translates into CASSQQGNGQPQHF. The V gene is TRBV4-3, the J gene TRBJ1-5; weak D call: TRBD1 (5 bases). The length of the CDR3 is 14 residues. Trimming cost V 2 bases and J 7 bases, with 12 bases left between them. CDR1 and CDR2 (germline): LGHNA, YSLEER.

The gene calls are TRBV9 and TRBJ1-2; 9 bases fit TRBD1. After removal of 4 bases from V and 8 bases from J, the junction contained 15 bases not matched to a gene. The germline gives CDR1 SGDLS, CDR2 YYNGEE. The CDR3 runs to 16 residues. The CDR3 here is CASSTTSSGTGKGYTF. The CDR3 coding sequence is TGTGCCAGCAGCACGACTTCTTCCGGGACAGGGAAAGGCTACACCTTC.

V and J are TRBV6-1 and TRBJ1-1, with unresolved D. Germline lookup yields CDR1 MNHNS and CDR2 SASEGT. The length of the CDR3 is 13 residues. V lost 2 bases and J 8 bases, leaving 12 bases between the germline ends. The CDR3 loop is CASSESQFVEAFF. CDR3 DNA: TGTGCCAGCAGTGAAAGCCAGTTCGTCGAAGCTTTCTTT.

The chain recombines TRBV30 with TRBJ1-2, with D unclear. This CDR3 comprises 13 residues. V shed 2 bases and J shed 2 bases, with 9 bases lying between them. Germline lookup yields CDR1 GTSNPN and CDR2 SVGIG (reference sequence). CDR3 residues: CAWSIVSNYGYTF. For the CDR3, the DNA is TGTGCCTGGAGTATTGTCAGCAACTATGGCTACACCTTC.

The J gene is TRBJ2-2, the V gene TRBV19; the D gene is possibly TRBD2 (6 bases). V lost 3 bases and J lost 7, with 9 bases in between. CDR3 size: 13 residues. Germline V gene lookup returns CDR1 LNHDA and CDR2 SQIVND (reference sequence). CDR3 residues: CASSIGGDGELFF. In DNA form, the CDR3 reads TGTGCCAGTAGTATTGGAGGGGACGGGGAGCTGTTTTTT.

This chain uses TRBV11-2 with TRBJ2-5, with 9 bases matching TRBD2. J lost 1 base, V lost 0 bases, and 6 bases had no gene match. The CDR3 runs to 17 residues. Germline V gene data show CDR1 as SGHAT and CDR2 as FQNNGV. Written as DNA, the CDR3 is TGTGCCAGCAGCTTAGATCAGGTAGCGGGGGTCCAAGAGACCCAGTACTTC. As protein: CASSLDQVAGVQETQYF.

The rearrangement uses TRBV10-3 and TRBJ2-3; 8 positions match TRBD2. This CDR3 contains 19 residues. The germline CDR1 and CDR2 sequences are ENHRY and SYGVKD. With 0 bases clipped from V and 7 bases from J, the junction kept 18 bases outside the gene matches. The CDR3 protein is CAISESVGGGGHRVNTQYF. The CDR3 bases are TGTGCCATCAGTGAGTCTGTGGGTGGCGGGGGGCATCGCGTGAATACGCAGTATTTT.

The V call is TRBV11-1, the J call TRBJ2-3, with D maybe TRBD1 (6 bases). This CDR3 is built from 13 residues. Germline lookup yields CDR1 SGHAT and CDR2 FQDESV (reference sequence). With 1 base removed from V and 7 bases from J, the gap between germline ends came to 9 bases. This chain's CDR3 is CASSLGGQYTQYF. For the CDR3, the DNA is TGTGCCAGCAGCTTAGGGGGGCAATATACGCAGTATTTT.

In DNA, the CDR3 is TGTGCCAGCAGCTTAGCCCCGGGGGATTCCTACAATGAGCAGTTCTTC. Translated: CASSLAPGDSYNEQFF. The rearrangement uses TRBV7-8 and TRBJ2-1; TRBD2 is a possible D gene (6 bases). The length of the CDR3 is 16 residues. V was shortened by 0 bases and J by 1 base, with 10 bases between the two germline ends. The germline CDR1 and CDR2 sequences are SGHVS and FQNEAQ.

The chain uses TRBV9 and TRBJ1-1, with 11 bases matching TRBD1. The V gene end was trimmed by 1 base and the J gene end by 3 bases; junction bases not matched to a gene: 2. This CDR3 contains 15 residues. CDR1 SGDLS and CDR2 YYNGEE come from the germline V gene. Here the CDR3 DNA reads TGTGCCAGCAGCGTATCGGGACAGGGGGACACTGAAGCTTTCTTT. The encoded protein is CASSVSGQGDTEAFF.

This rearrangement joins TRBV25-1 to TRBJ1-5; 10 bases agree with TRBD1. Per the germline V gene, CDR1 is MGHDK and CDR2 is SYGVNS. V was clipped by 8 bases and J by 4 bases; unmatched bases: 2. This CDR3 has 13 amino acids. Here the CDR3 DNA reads TGTGCCAGCCGGGACAGGGGTAATCAGCCCCAGCATTTT. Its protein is CASRDRGNQPQHF.